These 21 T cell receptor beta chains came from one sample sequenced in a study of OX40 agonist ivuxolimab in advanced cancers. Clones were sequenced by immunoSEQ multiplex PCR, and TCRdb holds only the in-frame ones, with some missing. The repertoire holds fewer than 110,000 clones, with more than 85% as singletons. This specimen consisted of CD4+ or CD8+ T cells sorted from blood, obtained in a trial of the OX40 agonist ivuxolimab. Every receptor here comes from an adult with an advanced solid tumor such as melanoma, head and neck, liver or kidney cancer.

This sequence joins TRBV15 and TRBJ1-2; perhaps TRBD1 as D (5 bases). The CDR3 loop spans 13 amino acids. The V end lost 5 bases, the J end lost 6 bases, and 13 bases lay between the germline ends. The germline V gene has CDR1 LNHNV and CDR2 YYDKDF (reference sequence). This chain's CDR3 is CATSAQKGNGYTF. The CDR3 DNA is TGTGCCACCAGCGCCCAGAAGGGGAATGGCTACACCTTC.

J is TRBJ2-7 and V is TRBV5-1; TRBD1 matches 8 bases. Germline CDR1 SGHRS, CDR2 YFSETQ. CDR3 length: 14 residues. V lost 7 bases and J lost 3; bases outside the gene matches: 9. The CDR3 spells CASGPQGAIYEQYF. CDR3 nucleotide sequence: TGCGCCAGCGGTCCTCAGGGGGCGATCTACGAGCAGTACTTC. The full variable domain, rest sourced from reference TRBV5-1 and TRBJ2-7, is KAGVTQTPRYLIKTRGQQVTLSCSPISGHRSVSWYQQTPGQGLQFLFEYFSETQRNKGNFPGRFSGRQFSNSRSEMNVSTLELGDSALYLCASGPQGAIYEQYFGPGTRLTVT.

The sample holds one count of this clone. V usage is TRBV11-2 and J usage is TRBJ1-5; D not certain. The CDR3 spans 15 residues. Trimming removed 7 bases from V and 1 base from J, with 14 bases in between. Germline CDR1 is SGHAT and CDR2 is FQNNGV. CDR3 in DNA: TGTGCCAGCACCCCGGGCCCTGGCAGCAATCAGCCCCAGCATTTT. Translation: CASTPGPGSNQPQHF.

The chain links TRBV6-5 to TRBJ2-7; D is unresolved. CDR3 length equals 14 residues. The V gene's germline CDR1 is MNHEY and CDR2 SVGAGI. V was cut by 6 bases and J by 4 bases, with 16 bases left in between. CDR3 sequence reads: CASRPRIMRYEQYF. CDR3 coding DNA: TGTGCCAGCAGGCCCAGGATTATGCGGTACGAGCAGTACTTC.

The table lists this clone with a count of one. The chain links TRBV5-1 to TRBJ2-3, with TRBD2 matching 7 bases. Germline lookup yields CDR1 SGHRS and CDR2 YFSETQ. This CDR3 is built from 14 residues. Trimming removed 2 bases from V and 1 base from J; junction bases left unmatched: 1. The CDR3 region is CASSFLAGTDTQYF. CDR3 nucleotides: TGCGCCAGCAGCTTCCTAGCGGGCACAGATACGCAGTATTTT.

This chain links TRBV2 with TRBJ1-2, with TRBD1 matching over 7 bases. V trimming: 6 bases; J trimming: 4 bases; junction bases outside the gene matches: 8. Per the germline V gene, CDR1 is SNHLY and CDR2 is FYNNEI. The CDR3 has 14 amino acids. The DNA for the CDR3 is TGTGCCAGCAGCTTACGACAGGGAATCTATGGCTACACCTTC. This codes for CASSLRQGIYGYTF. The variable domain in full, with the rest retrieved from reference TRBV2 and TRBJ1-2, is EPEVTQTPSHQVTQMGQEVILRCVPISNHLYFYWYRQILGQKVEFLVSFYNNEISEKSEIFDDQFSVERPDGSNFTLKIRSTKLEDSAMYFCASSLRQGIYGYTFGSGTRLTVV.

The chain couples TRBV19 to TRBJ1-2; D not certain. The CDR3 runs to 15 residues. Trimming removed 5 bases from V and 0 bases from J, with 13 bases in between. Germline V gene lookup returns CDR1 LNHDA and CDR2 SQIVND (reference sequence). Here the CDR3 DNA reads TGTGCCAGTAGTGTATCCGGGAGTTCTAACTATGGCTACACCTTC. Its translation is CASSVSGSSNYGYTF.

For the CDR3, the DNA is TGTGCCATCAGTGACCGGACTAGCGGGAGCTACAATGAGCAGTTCTTC. Translated: CAISDRTSGSYNEQFF. The chain is built from TRBV10-3 and TRBJ2-1; 13 bases map to TRBD2. Trimming removed 3 bases from V and 3 bases from J; junction bases left unmatched: 2. CDR1 ENHRY and CDR2 SYGVKD come from the germline V gene. The CDR3 length is 16 residues.

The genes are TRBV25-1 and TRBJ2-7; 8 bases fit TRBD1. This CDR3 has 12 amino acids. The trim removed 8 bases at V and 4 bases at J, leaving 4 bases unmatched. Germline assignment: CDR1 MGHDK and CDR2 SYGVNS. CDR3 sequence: CASGQGAYEQYF. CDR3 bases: TGTGCCAGCGGACAGGGAGCTTACGAGCAGTACTTC.

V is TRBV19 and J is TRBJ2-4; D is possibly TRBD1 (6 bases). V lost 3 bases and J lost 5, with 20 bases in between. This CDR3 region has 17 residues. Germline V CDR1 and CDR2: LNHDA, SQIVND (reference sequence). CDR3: CASSIQTGIPIENIQYF. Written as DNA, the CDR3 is TGTGCCAGTAGTATCCAAACAGGGATTCCTATAGAAAACATTCAGTACTTC.

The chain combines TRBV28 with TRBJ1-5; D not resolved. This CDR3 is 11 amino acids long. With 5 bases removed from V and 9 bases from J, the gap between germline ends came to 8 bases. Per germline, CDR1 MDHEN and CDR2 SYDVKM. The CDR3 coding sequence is TGTGCCAGCAGTCGTTCGTCGCCCCAGCATTTT. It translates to CASSRSSPQHF.

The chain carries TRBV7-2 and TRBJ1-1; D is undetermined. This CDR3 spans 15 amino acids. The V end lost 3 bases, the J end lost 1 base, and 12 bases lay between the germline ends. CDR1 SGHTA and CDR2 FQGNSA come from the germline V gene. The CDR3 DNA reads TGTGCCAGCAGCTTTTTGGCTGCTTCGAACACTGAAGCTTTCTTT. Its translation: CASSFLAASNTEAFF.

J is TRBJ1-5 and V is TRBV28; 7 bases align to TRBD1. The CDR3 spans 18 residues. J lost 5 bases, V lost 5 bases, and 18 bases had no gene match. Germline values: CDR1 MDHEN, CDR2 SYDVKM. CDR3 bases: TGTGCCAGCAGTCCCCCCCGAGTAGGGGGCCTTAGGGATCAGCCCCAGCATTTT. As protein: CASSPPRVGGLRDQPQHF.

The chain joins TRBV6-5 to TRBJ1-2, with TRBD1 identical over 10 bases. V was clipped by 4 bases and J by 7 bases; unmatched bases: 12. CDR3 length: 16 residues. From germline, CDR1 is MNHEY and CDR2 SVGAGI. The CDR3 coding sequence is TGTGCCAGCAGTTTGACCCCGGGACAGGGGAGTTTTGGCTACACCTTC. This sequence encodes CASSLTPGQGSFGYTF.

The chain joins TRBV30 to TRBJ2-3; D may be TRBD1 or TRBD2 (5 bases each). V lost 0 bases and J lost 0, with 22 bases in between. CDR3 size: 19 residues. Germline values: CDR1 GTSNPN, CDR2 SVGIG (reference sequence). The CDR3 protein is CAWSVRGTAVKASTDTQYF. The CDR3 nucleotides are TGTGCCTGGAGTGTACGAGGGACCGCAGTTAAGGCTAGCACAGATACGCAGTATTTT.

The CDR3 loop is CASGLAVGLNTEAFF. The CDR3 DNA follows: TGTGCTAGTGGTTTGGCCGTAGGCCTGAACACTGAAGCTTTCTTT. The V and J genes are TRBV12-5 and TRBJ1-1; D unclear. CDR1 and CDR2 (germline): LGHNT, FRNRAP. The CDR3 has 15 amino acids. Trimming stripped 1 base from V and 0 bases from J, with 9 bases between.

CDR3 sequence: CASSFQGPDTQYF. DNA of the CDR3: TGTGCCAGCAGCTTTCAGGGTCCAGATACGCAGTATTTT. The gene calls are TRBV7-9 and TRBJ2-3; D may be TRBD1 (5 bases). Germline loops: CDR1 SEHNR, CDR2 FQNEAQ (reference sequence). The V end lost 3 bases, the J end lost 4 bases, and 8 bases lay between the germline ends. The CDR3 has 13 amino acids.

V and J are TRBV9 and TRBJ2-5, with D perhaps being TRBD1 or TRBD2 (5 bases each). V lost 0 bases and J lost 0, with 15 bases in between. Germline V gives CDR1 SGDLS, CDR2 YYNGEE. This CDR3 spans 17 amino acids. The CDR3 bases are TGTGCCAGCAGCGTAGCCTCGACGGGGCGGTACCAAGAGACCCAGTACTTC. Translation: CASSVASTGRYQETQYF.

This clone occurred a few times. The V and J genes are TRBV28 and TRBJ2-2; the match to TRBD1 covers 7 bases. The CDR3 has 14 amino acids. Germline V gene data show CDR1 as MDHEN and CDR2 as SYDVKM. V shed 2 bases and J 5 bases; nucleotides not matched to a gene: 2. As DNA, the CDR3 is TGTGCCAGCAGTTTAAGGGGGCGGACCGGGGAGCTGTTTTTT. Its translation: CASSLRGRTGELFF.

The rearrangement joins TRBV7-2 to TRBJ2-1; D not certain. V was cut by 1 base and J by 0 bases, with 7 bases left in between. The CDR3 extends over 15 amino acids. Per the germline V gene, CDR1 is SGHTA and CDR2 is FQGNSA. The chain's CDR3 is CASSLEGNSYNEQFF. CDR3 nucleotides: TGTGCCAGCAGCTTAGAGGGAAACTCCTACAATGAGCAGTTCTTC.

The CDR3 here is CASSPGQGAYINTEAFF. The CDR3 nucleotides read TGTGCCAGCTCTCCAGGACAGGGGGCTTATATTAACACTGAAGCTTTCTTT. This chain links TRBV18 with TRBJ1-1, with 11 bases lining up with TRBD1. Germline V gives CDR1 KGHSH, CDR2 LQKENI. J was trimmed by 2 bases and V by 6 bases; bases with no gene match: 11. This CDR3 is 17 amino acids long.